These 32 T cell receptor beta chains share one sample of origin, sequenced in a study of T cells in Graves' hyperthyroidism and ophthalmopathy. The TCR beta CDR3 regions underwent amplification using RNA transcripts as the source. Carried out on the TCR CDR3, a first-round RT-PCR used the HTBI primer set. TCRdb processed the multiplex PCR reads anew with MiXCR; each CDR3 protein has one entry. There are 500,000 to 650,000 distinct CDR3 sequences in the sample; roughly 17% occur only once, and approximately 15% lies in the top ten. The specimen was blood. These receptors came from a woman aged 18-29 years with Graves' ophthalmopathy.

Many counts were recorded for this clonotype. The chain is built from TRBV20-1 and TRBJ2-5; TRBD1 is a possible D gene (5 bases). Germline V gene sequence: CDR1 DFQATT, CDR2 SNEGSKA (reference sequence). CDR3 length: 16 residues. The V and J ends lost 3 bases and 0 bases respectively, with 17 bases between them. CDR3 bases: TGCAGTGCTAGCGCGGAAGGGGCGTATTACCAAGAGACCCAGTACTTC. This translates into CSASAEGAYYQETQYF.

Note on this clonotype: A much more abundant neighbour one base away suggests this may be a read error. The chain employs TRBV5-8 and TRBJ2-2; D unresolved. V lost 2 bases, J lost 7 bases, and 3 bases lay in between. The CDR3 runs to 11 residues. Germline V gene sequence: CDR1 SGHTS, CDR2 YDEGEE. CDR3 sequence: CASSFFGELFF. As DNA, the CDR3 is TGTGCCAGCAGCTTCTTCGGGGAGCTGTTTTTT.

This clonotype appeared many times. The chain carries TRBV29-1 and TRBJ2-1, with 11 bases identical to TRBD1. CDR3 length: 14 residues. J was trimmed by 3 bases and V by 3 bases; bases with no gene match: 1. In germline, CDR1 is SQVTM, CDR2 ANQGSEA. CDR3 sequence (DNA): TGCAGCGTTGACGGGACAGGGGGCTACAATGAGCAGTTCTTC. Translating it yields CSVDGTGGYNEQFF.

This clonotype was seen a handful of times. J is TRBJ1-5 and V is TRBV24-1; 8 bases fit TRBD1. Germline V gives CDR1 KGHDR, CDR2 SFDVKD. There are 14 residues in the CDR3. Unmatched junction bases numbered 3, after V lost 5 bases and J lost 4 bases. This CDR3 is CATSGRGPNQPQHF. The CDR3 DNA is TGTGCCACCAGTGGCAGGGGGCCTAATCAGCCCCAGCATTTT.

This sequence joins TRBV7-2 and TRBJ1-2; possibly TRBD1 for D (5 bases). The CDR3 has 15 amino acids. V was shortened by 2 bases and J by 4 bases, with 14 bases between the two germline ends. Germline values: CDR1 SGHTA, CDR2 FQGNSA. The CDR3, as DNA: TGTGCCAGCAGCTTAAGACCTGGGACCCTCTATGGCTACACCTTC. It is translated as CASSLRPGTLYGYTF.

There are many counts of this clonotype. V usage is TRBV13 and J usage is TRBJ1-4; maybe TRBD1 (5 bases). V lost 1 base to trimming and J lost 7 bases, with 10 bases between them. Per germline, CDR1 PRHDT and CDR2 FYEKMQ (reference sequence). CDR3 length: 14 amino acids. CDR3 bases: TGTGCCAGCAGCTTAGCCGGGGGGAGTGAAAAACTGTTTTTT. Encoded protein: CASSLAGGSEKLFF.

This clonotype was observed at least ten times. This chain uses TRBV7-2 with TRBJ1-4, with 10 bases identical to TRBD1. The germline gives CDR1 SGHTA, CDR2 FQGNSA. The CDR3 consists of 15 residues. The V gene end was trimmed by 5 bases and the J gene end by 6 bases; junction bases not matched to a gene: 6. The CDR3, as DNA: TGTGCCAGCAGCGACCGGACAGGGGGAGATGAAAAACTGTTTTTT. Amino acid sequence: CASSDRTGGDEKLFF.

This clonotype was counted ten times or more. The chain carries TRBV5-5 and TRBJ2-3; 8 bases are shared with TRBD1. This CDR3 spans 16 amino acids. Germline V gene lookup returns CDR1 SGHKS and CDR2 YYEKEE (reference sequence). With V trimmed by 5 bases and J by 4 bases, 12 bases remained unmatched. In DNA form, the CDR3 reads TGTGCCAGCAGTCTATCCGGGAGACAGGGGTCAGATACGCAGTATTTT. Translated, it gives CASSLSGRQGSDTQYF.

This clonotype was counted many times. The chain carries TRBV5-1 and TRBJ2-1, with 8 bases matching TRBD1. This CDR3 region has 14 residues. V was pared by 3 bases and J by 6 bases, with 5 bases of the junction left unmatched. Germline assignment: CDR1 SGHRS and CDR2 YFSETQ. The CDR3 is CASSSQGAGNEQFF. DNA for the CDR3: TGCGCCAGCAGCTCCCAGGGGGCGGGCAATGAGCAGTTCTTC. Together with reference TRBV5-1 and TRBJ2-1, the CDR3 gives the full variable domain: KAGVTQTPRYLIKTRGQQVTLSCSPISGHRSVSWYQQTPGQGLQFLFEYFSETQRNKGNFPGRFSGRQFSNSRSEMNVSTLELGDSALYLCASSSQGAGNEQFFGPGTRLTVL.

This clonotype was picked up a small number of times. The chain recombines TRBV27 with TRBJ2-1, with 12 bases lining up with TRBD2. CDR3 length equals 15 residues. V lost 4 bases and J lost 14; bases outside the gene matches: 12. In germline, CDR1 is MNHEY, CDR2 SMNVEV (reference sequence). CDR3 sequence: CASSSQGARLAGEFF. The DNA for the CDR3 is TGTGCCAGCAGTTCCCAGGGGGCCCGACTAGCGGGGGAGTTCTTC.

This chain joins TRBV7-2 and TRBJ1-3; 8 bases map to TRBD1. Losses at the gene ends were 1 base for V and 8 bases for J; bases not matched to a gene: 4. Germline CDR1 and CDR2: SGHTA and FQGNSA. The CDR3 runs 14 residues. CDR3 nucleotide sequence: TGTGCCAGCAGCTTAGGGACAGGGCCATACACCATATATTTT. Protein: CASSLGTGPYTIYF.

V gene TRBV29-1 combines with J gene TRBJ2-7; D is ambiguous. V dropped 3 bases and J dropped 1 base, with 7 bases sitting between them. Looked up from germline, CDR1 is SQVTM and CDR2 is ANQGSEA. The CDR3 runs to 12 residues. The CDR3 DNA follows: TGCAGCGTTGATTACGGATCCTACGAGCAGTACTTC. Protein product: CSVDYGSYEQYF.

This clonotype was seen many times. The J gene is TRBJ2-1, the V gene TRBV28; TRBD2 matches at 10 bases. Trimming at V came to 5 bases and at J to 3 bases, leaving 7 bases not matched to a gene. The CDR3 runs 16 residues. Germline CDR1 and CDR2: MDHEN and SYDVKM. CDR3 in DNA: TGTGCCAGCAGTCCCCGAGCGGGAGGGGTCTACAATGAGCAGTTCTTC. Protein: CASSPRAGGVYNEQFF. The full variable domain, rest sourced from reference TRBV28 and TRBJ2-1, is DVKVTQSSRYLVKRTGEKVFLECVQDMDHENMFWYRQDPGLGLRLIYFSYDVKMKEKGDIPEGYSVSREKKERFSLILESASTNQTSMYLCASSPRAGGVYNEQFFGPGTRLTVL.

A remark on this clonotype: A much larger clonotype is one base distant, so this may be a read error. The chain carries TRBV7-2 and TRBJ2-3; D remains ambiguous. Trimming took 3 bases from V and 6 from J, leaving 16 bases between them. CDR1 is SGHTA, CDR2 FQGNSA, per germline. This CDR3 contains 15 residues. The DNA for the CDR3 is TGTGCCAGCAGCTTCACACTCCCGTCCGCTGATACGCAGTATTTT. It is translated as CASSFTLPSADTQYF.

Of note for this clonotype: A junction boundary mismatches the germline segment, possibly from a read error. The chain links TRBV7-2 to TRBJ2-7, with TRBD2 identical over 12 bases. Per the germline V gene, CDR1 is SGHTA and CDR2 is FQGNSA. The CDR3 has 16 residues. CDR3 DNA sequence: TGTGCCGGCAGCTCCGGACTAGCGGGACCCTTTAACGAGCAGTACTTC. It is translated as CAGSSGLAGPFNEQYF. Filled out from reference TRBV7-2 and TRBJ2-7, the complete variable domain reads GAGVSQSPSNKVTEKGKDVELRCDPISGHTALYWYRQSLGQGLEFLIYFQGNSAPDKSGLPSDRFSAERTGGSVSTLTIQRTQQEDSAVYLCAGSSGLAGPFNEQYFGPGTRLTVT.

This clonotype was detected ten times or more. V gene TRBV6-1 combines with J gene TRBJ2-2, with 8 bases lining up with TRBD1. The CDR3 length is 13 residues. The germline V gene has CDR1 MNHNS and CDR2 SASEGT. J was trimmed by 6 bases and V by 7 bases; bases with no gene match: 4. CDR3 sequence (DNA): TGTGCCAGCACCCTACAGGGGGCCGGGGAGCTGTTTTTT. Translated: CASTLQGAGELFF.

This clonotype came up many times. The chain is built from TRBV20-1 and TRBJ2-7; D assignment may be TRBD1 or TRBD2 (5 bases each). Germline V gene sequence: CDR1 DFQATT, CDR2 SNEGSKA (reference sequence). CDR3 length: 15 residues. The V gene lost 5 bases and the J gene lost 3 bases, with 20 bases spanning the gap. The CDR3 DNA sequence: TGCAGTGCTCGAAAGATTAGGGACCCAGGCTACGAGCAGTACTTC. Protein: CSARKIRDPGYEQYF.

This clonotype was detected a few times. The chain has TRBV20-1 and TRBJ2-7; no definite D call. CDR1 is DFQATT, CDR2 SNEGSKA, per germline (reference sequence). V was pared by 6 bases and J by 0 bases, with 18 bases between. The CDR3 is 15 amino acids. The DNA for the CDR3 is TGCAGTGCCAGGAACTGGTCGGCGCCCTCCTACGAGCAGTACTTC. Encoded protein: CSARNWSAPSYEQYF.

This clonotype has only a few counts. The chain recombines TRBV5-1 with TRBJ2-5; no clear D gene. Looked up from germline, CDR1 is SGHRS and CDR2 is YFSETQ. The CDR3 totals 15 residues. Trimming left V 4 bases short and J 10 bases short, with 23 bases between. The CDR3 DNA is TGCGCCAGCAGCCCTGGCGGCCTCCCCCGAGACGACCAGTACTTC. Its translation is CASSPGGLPRDDQYF.

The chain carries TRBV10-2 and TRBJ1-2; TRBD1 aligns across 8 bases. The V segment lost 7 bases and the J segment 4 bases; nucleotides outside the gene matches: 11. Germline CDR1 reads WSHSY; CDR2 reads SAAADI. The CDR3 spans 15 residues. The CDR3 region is CASTKSPGGSYGYTF. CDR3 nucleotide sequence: TGCGCCAGCACTAAGTCTCCAGGGGGCAGCTATGGCTACACCTTC.

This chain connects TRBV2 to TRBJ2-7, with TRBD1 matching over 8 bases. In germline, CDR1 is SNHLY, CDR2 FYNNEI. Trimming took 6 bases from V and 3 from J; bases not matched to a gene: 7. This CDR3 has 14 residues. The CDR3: CASRMGQEFYEQYF. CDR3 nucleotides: TGTGCCAGCAGGATGGGACAGGAGTTCTACGAGCAGTACTTC.

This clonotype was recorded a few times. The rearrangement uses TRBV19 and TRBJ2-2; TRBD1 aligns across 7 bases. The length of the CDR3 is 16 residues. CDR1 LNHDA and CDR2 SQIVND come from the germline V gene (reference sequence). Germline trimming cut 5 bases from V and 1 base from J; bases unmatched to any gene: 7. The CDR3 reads CASSPPGGQNTGELFF. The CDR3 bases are TGTGCCAGTAGTCCCCCAGGGGGACAGAACACCGGGGAGCTGTTTTTT.

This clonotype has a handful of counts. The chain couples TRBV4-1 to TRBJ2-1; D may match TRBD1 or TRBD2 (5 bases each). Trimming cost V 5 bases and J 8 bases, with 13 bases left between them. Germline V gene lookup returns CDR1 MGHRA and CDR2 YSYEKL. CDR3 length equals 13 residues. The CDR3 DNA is TGCGCCAGCAGCAGTCGAGGGGTGGATGAGCAGTTCTTC. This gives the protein CASSSRGVDEQFF.

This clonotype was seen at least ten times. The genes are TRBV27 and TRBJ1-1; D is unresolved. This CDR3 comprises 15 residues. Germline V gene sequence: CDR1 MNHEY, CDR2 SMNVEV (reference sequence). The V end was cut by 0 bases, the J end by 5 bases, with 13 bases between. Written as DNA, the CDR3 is TGTGCCAGCAGTTTATCGATAAGCCGGGAAACTGAAGCTTTCTTT. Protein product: CASSLSISRETEAFF.

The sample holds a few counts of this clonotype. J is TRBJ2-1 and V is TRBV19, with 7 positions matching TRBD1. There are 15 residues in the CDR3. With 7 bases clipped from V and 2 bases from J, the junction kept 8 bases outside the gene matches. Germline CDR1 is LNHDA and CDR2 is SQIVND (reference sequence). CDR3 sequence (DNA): TGTGCCAGTACCCTCCGGGACAGACCCTACAATGAGCAGTTCTTC. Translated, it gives CASTLRDRPYNEQFF.

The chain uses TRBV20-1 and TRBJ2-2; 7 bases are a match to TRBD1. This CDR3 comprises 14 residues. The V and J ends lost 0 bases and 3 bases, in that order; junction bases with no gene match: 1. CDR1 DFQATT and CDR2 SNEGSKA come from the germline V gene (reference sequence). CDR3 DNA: TGCAGTGCTAGAGAAGGGGGCGACACCGGGGAGCTGTTTTTT. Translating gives CSAREGGDTGELFF.

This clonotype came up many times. CDR3 region: CASSQSGTSGGADTQYF. In DNA form, the CDR3 reads TGTGCCAGCAGCCAATCCGGGACTAGCGGGGGGGCGGATACCCAGTACTTC. This chain joins TRBV3-1 and TRBJ2-5, with 16 bases aligning to TRBD2. With V trimmed by 2 bases and J by 8 bases, 8 bases remained unmatched. The CDR3 has 17 residues. Germline CDR1 reads LGHDT; CDR2 reads YNNKEL (reference sequence).

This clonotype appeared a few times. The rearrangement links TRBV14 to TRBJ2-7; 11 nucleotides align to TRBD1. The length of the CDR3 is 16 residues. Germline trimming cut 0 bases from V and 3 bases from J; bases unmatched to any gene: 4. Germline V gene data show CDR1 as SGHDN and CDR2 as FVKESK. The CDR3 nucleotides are TGTGCCAGCAGCCAAGACACGGGACAGGGGGGCTACGAGCAGTACTTC. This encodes CASSQDTGQGGYEQYF.

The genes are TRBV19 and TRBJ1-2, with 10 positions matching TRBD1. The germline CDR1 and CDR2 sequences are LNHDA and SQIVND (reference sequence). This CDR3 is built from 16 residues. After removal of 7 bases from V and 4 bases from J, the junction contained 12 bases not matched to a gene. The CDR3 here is CASTSIRDRGSYGYTF. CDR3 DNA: TGTGCCAGTACCTCCATCCGGGACAGGGGATCCTATGGCTACACCTTC.

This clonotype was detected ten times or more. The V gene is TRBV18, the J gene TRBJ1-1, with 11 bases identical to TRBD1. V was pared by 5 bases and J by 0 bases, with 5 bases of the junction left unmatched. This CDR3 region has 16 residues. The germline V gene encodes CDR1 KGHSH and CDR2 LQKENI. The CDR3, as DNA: TGTGCCAGCTCAACCGGACAGGGGGCCTTGAACACTGAAGCTTTCTTT. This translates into CASSTGQGALNTEAFF.

CDR3 loop: CASSQPMDSQGEQYF. The CDR3 region has the DNA TGTGCCAGCAGCCAACCCATGGACAGCCAGGGCGAGCAGTACTTC. The chain recombines TRBV3-1 with TRBJ2-7; tentative D call: TRBD1 (6 bases). Germline V gene lookup returns CDR1 LGHDT and CDR2 YNNKEL (reference sequence). CDR3 length: 15 residues. The ends were cut back, 2 bases at V and 6 bases at J, with 17 bases in the middle.

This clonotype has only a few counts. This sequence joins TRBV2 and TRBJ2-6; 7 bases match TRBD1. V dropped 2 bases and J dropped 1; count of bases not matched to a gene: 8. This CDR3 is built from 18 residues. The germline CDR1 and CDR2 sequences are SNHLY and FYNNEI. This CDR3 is CASSERTGILSGANVLTF. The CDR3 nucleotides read TGTGCCAGCAGTGAAAGGACAGGAATATTATCTGGGGCCAACGTCCTGACTTTC.